The sequence of this T cell receptor (beta chain) was determined in a study of cytomegalovirus exposure and HLA in healthy donors (dated by TCRdb to about 2017). About the full investigation: In an earlier analysis of 450 to 750 of the donors, 250 to 350 Gb of sequence data and some 100 million unique TCR beta sequences from 150 million to 200 million T cells were reported. Roughly 300 gigabases of sequencing data and some 85 million unique TCR sequences were included in an early release covering around 650 HLA-typed donors. Of the roughly 400 genotyped donors, about 80% fell in the genetic ancestry cluster associated with self-reported Caucasian donors. The aim of the study was to test whether cataloging public T cell receptors could identify signatures of past pathogen exposure. The study used immunosequencing to profile the T cell repertoires of hundreds of subjects and linked those repertoires to cytomegalovirus serostatus. In addition to the first cohort of 500 to 850 subjects, a separate validation cohort of 120 different subjects was used. The study combined high-throughput TCR immunosequencing, statistical association of individual TCRs with disease status, and machine learning to predict cytomegalovirus infection status. A later analysis re-examined previously published TCR beta repertoires from more than 600 donors and added high-resolution HLA genotyping to investigate patterns of TCR occurrence. Rather than using new phenotypic data, the later analysis identified candidate immune exposures from TCR beta sequences and from how often those sequences occurred across donors. An earlier analysis of approximately 580 of the donors used high-throughput TCR beta sequencing to judge whether each TCR beta V gene segment behaved as functional or pseudogenic. Donor age, sex, ethnicity and CMV serostatus were collected together with the repertoire data. A later genetic analysis used genome-wide SNP genotypes for about 60% of the roughly 700 donors, treating that subset as a discovery cohort. Every discovery cohort repertoire had been produced on one sequencing platform. Class I and class II HLA loci were covered by the typing at four-digit resolution. Typing coverage varied by locus: roughly 620-640 donors for A, B, C, DRB1 and DQB1; approximately 500 for DQA1; some 610 for DPA1; approximately 470 for DPB1. Because of strong linkage in the cohort, roughly five DR-DQ haplotypes were treated as single units for association and clustering. On average, 235,054 unique TCR beta nucleotide sequences were sequenced per donor among a few hundred genotyped donors of the cohort, with roughly a sixth of those sequences being non-productive.

Results and caveats for the whole study, not just this receptor: In an earlier analysis of some 500 of the donors, most TCR beta V segments were observed in productive rearrangements about 87% or about 30% of the time, broadly matching IMGT annotations. In a later analysis, several top co-occurrence clusters were reported to appear linked to parvovirus B19, influenza, CMV and Epstein-Barr virus. A later analysis associated about 17,000 TCR beta sequences with specific HLA alleles at a false discovery rate of 0.05. Because counts were too low, more than 15 rarely observed V segments, including chromosome 9 orphons, were excluded from the earlier analysis of several hundred of the donors. Because some donors lacked HLA typing at each locus, the association tests relied only on the typed subset. In a later genetic analysis, fewer N-insertions in productive TCRs were reported among donors in an Asian-associated ancestry cluster than the 666-donor mean. A further reported finding was that TCR beta sequences accurately predicted the HLA-A and HLA-B alleles for most subjects in the first cohort. Presence/absence analyses assumed roughly uniform sequencing depth across donors, an assumption that may not hold. A cluster of highly shared sequence variants was judged likely to represent a technical artifact of the sequencing pipeline. Some IMGT-functional V segments, including TRBV6-2 and TRBV6-3, could not be told apart with the 87-base-pair reads, so those segments were excluded. According to the authors, the approach could potentially be generalized to other disease states and immunological phenotypes. When HLA alleles, especially DR and DQ, strongly co-occurred, attributing TCR associations to individual alleles was difficult. According to a later analysis, most CMV-associated TCR beta chains appeared to be HLA-restricted, and the HLA associations seemed to be driven largely by CMV exposure. Only TCR beta chains were sequenced in this cohort, and the absence of alpha or paired-chain data limited detectable features. Three of the identified cytomegalovirus-associated TCR beta chains were confirmed in vitro to be specific for cytomegalovirus antigens. CMV serostatus was the only immune exposure information available for the cohort. Linkage disequilibrium might explain the correlated functional status among segregating V segments, but an unknown experimental factor could not be ruled out. The study gave a list of 150 to 200 TCR beta chains associated with cytomegalovirus. In a later analysis, the rate of TCR association differed among HLA loci, with DRB1 alleles having the most associated TCRs and HLA-C alleles having the fewest. The classifier was reported to diagnose cytomegalovirus status with high specificity and sensitivity in both the original and validation cohorts. A later analysis found that HLA-associated TCR beta chains were more clonally expanded and had lower generation probabilities than equally common non-associated chains. V-gene and J-gene trimming of TCR beta chains was associated with a missense DCLRE1C variant in a later genetic analysis, and the association was replicated in an independent cohort. Across donors, most TCR sequences were observed very rarely, whereas some public TCRs were present in many individuals.

The receptor library was made with the immunoSEQ multiplex PCR assay. For the multiplex PCR, a mixture combining 60 forward primers for TCR Vbeta segments and 13 reverse primers for TCR Jbeta segments was used. The CDR3 region of rearranged TCR beta genes was amplified from genomic DNA by a multiplex PCR assay. On the Illumina HiSeq System, the amplified TCR beta libraries were sequenced as 87-base-pair reads. The authors' analysis ran thus. A later analysis tallied 70 million to 100 million unique TCR beta chains across the approximately 670 repertoires, and some 12 million of those chains were shared by two or more donors. Raw reads were error-corrected and collapsed into unique sequences with a nearest-neighbor algorithm that merged closely related sequences to remove PCR and sequencing errors. V, D and J gene segments were assigned by aligning CDR3 sequences to IMGT reference sequences. For a sequence to be retained, a match of at least six nucleotides to both a V gene segment and a J gene segment was required. A rearrangement was called productive if the CDR3 had no stop codons and remained in frame with V and J, and every other rearrangement was called non-productive. CDR3 was defined according to IMGT convention as the region running from the second conserved V-encoded cysteine to the conserved J-encoded phenylalanine. The earlier analysis of some 550 of the donors excluded any sequence lacking an unambiguous match to a single V gene segment. In an earlier analysis of a few hundred of the donors, a V segment was called functional when productive rearrangements were above 56.7%, and segregating when the standard deviation between donors exceeded 5%. A statistical classification framework was developed to diagnose cytomegalovirus status using the catalog of TCR beta chain sequences. A later analysis assigned V and J genes by comparing TCR nucleotide sequences with IMGT/GENE-DB human TR gene sequences. A later analysis assigned CDR3 sequences and most-parsimonious VDJ recombination scenarios with the TCRdist pipeline. In a later analysis, each TCR beta chain was defined by its CDR3 amino acid sequence together with its V-gene family, and reads without a unique V-gene family were excluded. In a later analysis, 500 to 650 highly shared, low-generation-probability nucleotide sequences were removed to address suspected cross-contamination and a sequencing artifact. In a later analysis, a clonal expansion index was calculated for each public chain from normalized within-repertoire ranks of inferred template counts. In a later analysis, generation probabilities were computed with a VDJ recombination model fitted to out-of-frame rearrangements, and the resulting probabilities were checked against IGoR. In a later analysis, TCR-TCR, TCR-HLA and TCR-CMV co-occurrence was scored with hypergeometric tests, and a repertoire-size bias correction was applied to TCR pairs. To estimate false discovery rates, a later analysis permuted the HLA or CMV assignments 20 times. In a later analysis, co-occurring TCRs were grouped with DBSCAN, and TCRdist sequence similarity was added when clustering was performed within HLA-allele-positive subsets. Repertoires with fewer than 30,000 or more than 120,000 public chains, plus five repertoires with anomalous nucleotide sharing, were excluded from co-occurrence clustering. This is the immuneACCESS table as TCRdb keeps it, with only in-frame sequences that have V and J called. A part of the clones is gone; compared with another copy, unresolved V genes explain less than half, and the rest is unexplained. V, J and clone size were drawn from that table, and D and trimming were deduced from the DNA. The sample table shows around 130,000 clones, and around 83% are seen once. The ten largest clones take up just under 3% of the sample.

The CDR1 and CDR2 encoded by the germline V gene are MNHNS and SASEGT. Its CDR3 holds 14 amino acids, cysteine through phenylalanine. Just the 42-base CDR3 DNA is kept, in frame starting at base 1. V is shortened by 8 bases, J by 4 bases, and the region joining them spans 15 bases. As for this clone: What this receptor recognizes is not known. Base qualities are not recorded, but no much larger clone differs from it by a single base.

The cohort was made up of roughly 670 healthy bone marrow donors. Cohort members were all nominally healthy when sampled, although unrecorded immune exposures were likely present. The donor was CMV seropositive and belonged to the group of about 290 seropositive cohort members. Every donor gave a peripheral blood sample, and the peripheral blood mononuclear cells from that sample were used for TCR beta sequencing. Genomic DNA was extracted from the blood cell samples with the Qiagen DNeasy Blood Extraction Kit. Source material: PBMCs. This TCR derives from a woman between 18 and 29 years old in good health and CMV-seropositive. The rearranged chain carries TRBV6-1 and TRBJ1-5; a weak D assignment points to TRBD1 (5 bases agree). The CDR3 sequence is CASGASYGNQPQHF. In nucleotide form, the sequence is TGTGCCAGCGGGGCGTCTTACGGGAATCAGCCCCAGCATTTT.